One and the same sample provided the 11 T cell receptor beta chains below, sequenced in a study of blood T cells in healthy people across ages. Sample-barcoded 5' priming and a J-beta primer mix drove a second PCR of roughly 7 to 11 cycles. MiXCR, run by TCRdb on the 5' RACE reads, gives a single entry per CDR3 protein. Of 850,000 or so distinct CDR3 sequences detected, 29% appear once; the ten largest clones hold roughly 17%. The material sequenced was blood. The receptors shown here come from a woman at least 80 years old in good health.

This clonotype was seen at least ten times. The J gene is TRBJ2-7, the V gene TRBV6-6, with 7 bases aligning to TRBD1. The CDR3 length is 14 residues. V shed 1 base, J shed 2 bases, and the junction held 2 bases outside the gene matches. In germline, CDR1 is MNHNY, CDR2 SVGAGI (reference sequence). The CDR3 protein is CASSYYDRAYEQYF. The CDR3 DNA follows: TGTGCCAGCAGTTACTACGACAGGGCCTACGAGCAGTACTTC.

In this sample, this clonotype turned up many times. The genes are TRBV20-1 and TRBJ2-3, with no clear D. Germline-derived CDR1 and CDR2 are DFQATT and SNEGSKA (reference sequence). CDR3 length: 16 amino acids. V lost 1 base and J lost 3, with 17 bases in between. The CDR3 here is CSARVVVDPLTDTQYF. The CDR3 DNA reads TGCAGTGCTAGAGTGGTAGTAGACCCTTTGACAGATACGCAGTATTTT.

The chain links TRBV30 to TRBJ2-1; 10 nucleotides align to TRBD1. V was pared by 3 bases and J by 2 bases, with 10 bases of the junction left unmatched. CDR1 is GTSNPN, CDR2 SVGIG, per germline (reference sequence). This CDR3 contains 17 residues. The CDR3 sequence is CAWSRDRGVRTYNEQFF. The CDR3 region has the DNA TGTGCCTGGAGCCGGGACAGGGGAGTGAGAACCTACAATGAGCAGTTCTTC.

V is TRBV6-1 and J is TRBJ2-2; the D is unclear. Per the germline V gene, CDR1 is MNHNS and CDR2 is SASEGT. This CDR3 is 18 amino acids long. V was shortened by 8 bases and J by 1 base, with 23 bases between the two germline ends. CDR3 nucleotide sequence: TGTGCCAGCCTGATAAGGGCTATTACGTCAGGGAACACCGGGGAGCTGTTTTTT. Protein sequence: CASLIRAITSGNTGELFF.

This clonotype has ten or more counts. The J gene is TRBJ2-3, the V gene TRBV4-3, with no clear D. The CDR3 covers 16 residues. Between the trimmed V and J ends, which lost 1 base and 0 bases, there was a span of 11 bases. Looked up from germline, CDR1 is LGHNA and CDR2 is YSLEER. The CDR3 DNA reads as TGCGCCAGCAGCCAAGGCGTTATGGGGAGCACAGATACGCAGTATTTT. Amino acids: CASSQGVMGSTDTQYF.

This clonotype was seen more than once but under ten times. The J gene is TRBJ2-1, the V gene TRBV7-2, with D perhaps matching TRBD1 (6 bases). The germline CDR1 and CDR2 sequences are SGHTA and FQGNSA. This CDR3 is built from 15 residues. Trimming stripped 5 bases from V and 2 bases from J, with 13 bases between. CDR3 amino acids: CASSTFRGPYNEQFF. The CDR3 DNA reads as TGTGCCAGCAGCACCTTCAGGGGCCCCTACAATGAGCAGTTCTTC.

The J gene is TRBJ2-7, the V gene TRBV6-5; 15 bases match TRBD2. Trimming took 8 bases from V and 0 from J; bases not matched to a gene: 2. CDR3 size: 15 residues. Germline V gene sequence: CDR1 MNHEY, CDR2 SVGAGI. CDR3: CASGLAGGSSYEQYF. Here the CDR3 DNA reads TGTGCCAGCGGACTAGCGGGGGGGAGCTCCTACGAGCAGTACTTC.

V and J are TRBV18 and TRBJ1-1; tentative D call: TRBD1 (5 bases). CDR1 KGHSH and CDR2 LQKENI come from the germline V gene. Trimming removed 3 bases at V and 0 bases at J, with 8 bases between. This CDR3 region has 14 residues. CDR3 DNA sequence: TGTGCCAGCTCACCCAGGGCTGTGAACACTGAAGCTTTCTTT. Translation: CASSPRAVNTEAFF.

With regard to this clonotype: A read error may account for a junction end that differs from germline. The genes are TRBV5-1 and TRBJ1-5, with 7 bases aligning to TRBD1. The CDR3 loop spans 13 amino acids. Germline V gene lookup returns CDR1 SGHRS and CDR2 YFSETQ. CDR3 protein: CASSFTGDQPRHF. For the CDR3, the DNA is TGCGCCAGCAGCTTCACAGGGGATCAGCCCCGGCATTTT.

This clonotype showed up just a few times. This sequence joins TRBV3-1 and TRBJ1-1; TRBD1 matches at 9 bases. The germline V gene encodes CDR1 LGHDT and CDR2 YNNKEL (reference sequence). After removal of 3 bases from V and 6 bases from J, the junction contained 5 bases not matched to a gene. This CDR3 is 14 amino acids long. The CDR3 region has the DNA TGTGCCAGCAGCCACCGGGACAGGGCTGCTGAAGCTTTCTTT. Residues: CASSHRDRAAEAFF. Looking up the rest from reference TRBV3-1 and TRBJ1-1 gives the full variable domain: DTAVSQTPKYLVTQMGNDKSIKCEQNLGHDTMYWYKQDSKKFLKIMFSYNNKELIINETVPNRFSPKSPDKAHLNLHINSLELGDSAVYFCASSHRDRAAEAFFGQGTRLTVV.

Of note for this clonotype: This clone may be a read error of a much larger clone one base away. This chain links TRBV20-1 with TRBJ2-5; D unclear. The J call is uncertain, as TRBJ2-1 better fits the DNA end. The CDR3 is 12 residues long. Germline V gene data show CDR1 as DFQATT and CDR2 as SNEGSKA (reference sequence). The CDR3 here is CSALGRQETQFF. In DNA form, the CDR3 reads TGCAGTGCTTTAGGACGGCAAGAGACCCAGTTCTTC.